The source of this T cell receptor (beta chain) is a study of blood T cell repertoires in COVID-19. Across the study: COVID-19 samples, acute and convalescent, were from the United States, Italy and Spain. Sample material is recorded as cDNA or gDNA derived from T cells, B-cell-depleted T cells, or PBMCs.

CDR1 and CDR2 (germline): SGHRS, YFSETQ. The CDR3 loop spans 14 amino acids. V shed 5 bases, J shed 4 bases, and the junction held 7 bases outside the gene matches. Original data processing: Amplification with reference gene primers provided the estimates of nucleated cell counts. Repertoires were generated with immunoSEQ multiplex PCR, while TCRdb's copy carries only in-frame clones and drops some. That table furnishes V, J and clone size, whereas the DNA furnished D and trimming. The sample has about 100,000 clones; 70% to 80% are singletons. This chain joins TRBV5-1 and TRBJ2-7, with 9 bases aligning to TRBD2. The material sequenced was peripheral blood. This sequence was found in a human donor in a cohort sampled during active COVID-19. CDR3 residues: CASSITSGLYEQYF. CDR3 in DNA: TGCGCCAGCAGTATAACTAGCGGGCTATACGAGCAGTACTTC.